This TCR beta chain came from a study of control samples from healthy donors and cancer patients. V was clipped by 1 base and J by 8 bases, with 15 bases between them. CDR3 length: 15 amino acids. Germline lookup yields CDR1 SGHRS and CDR2 YFSETQ. TCRdb's table, derived via immunoSEQ multiplex PCR, lists solely in-frame clones and lacks some. The sample has about 180,000 clones, nearly 90% seen once. The table lists this clone with a few counts. Sequenced material: blood. The genes are TRBV5-1 and TRBJ1-4; D unresolved. The TCR comes from a woman between 50 and 59 years old in good health. CDR3 DNA: TGCGCCAGCAGCTTGTATAGCACGGCCGGGGAAAAACTGTTTTTT. The encoded protein is CASSLYSTAGEKLFF.